Detailed here is one T cell receptor (beta chain). What this receptor recognizes is not known. No much larger clonotype is one base removed from it; base qualities were not supplied. These data come from a study of blood T cell repertoires in COVID-19 (dated by TCRdb to about 2020). A note on the overall study: The collaborator samples originated in the United States, Italy and Spain and spanned the acute and convalescent phases of COVID-19. Deeply sampled blood TCRbeta repertoires from subjects exposed to, actively infected with, or recovered from COVID-19 were included in the dataset. Where available, HLA class I and class II types were taken from metadata supplied by the sample provider and were not determined by assay-based typing. The sample metadata nearly always contained a de-identified subject ID, COVID-19 status, age in years and sex. Samples were obtained from the ongoing ImmuneRACE study (first 160 participants) and from 1,000 to 1,500 subjects provided by 6 global collaborators. The material from the prospective study consisted of cDNA or gDNA derived from T cells, B-cell-depleted T cells, or PBMCs. The repertoires were made available in a free public database intended to serve as a resource for research on the immune response to SARS-CoV-2. Overall results and qualifications from the work: Clinical and demographic metadata were provided uncurated, with the amount varying by source and participant.

TCRbeta CDR3 regions were amplified from genomic DNA using the immunoSEQ Assay, a bias-controlled multiplex PCR. On the study's bioinformatics: Nucleated cell counts per sample were estimated from amplification of reference gene primers within the assay. To quantify the absolute abundance of each unique TCRbeta CDR3 rearrangement, sequence reads were collapsed and filtered. For each sample, productive Simpson clonality was calculated as the square root of Simpson's diversity index across productive rearrangements. TCRdb carries this immuneACCESS record with in-frame sequences only. Its versions omit some clonotypes, under half of them owing to an unresolved V gene in the studies checked, with the rest unexplained. That table gives V, J and clone size, and the DNA gave D and trimming. This sample is represented by about 51,000 clones; just over 85% of them were singletons. The biggest ten clones account for about 4.2% of the sample.

The junction shows trimming of 3 bases on V and 4 bases on J, plus 7 bases between the germline ends. Its CDR3 holds 13 amino acids, cysteine through phenylalanine. Only CDR3 DNA remains: 39 bases, in frame from the first base. CDR1 and CDR2, per the germline V gene (reference sequence), are MNHEY and SMNVEV. The collaborating institutions used their own protocols to collect whole blood in K2EDTA tubes. Collaborator samples were shipped for TCRbeta analysis as frozen whole blood, isolated PBMCs, or DNA extracted from either sample type. Here the chain combines TRBV27 and TRBJ2-1; no D segment can be confidently identified. The clonotype was recovered from an elderly man with active COVID-19. Sequencing was performed on peripheral blood. The CDR3 amino acid sequence is: CASSLLDYNEQFF. The DNA is TGTGCCAGCAGTTTGTTAGATTACAATGAGCAGTTCTTC.